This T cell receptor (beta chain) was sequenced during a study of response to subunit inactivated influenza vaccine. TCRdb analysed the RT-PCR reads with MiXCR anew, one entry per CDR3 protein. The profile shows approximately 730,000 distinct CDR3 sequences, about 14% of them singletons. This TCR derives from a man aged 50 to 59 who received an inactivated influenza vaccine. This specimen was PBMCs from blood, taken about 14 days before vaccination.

As DNA, the CDR3 is TGTGCCAGCAGCCAAGATCTCGACATTCAGTACTTC. Protein sequence: CASSQDLDIQYF. The chain joins TRBV4-2 to TRBJ2-4; D gene unclear. Germline CDR1 LGHNA, CDR2 YNFKEQ. The V and J ends lost 0 bases and 8 bases respectively, with 5 bases between them. CDR3 length: 12 residues.